This TCR beta chain comes out of a study of blood T cells in healthy people across ages. The CDR3 length is 15 residues. Germline V gene lookup returns CDR1 SGDLS and CDR2 YYNGEE. The V segment lost 2 bases and the J segment 7 bases; nucleotides outside the gene matches: 5. This clonotype was counted only a few times. Then a second PCR, running roughly 7 to 11 cycles, was carried out with a sample-barcoded 5' primer and a J-beta primer mix. A template-switch adaptor containing 12 random nucleotides labeled each cDNA molecule. MiXCR, applied by TCRdb to the 5' RACE reads, yields one record per CDR3 protein. Among 1.5 million to 2 million distinct CDR3 sequences listed, roughly 27% were seen once.

The source material was blood. The origin of this receptor is a woman aged 30 to 39 in good health. V is TRBV9 and J is TRBJ2-1, with 11 bases that match TRBD2. For the CDR3, the DNA is TGTGCCAGCAGCGTGGGACTAGCGGCGGGGAATGAGCAGTTCTTC. The encoded protein is CASSVGLAAGNEQFF.